The T cell receptor beta chain under discussion was sequenced for a study of somatic mutations in cytotoxic T cells in rheumatoid arthritis. Study-wide context: Blood samples of around 30 ml were drawn from patients (in EDTA) right after diagnosis and before any treatment. The study's findings and limits: Healthy controls did not share the age-linked increase in CD8+ clonality seen in rheumatoid arthritis patients. There was no significant difference in CD8+ T-cell clonality between rheumatoid arthritis patients and age-matched healthy controls.

The V and J ends lost 4 bases and 0 bases respectively, with 5 bases between them. The CDR3 is made up of 12 amino acids. Germline lookup yields CDR1 SGHNT and CDR2 YYREEE (reference sequence). Original data processing: Some patient CD8+ clones were larger than 1%, and these rarely matched published virus-specific TCRB sequences. The assay was immunoSEQ multiplex PCR, and TCRdb's table has in-frame clones only and misses some. The DNA gave D and trimming, while V, J and clone size come from that table. In the table there are some 10,000 clones, 70% to 85% of which are singletons. The table lists this clone with a few counts. Its specificity is not known.

This receptor was taken from a woman aged 60-70 years with rheumatoid arthritis. The material sequenced was CD8+ T cells sorted from blood. The chain has TRBV5-4 and TRBJ2-7; D is unclear. CDR3 nucleotides: TGTGCCAGCAGCGGCAGCTCCTACGAGCAGTACTTC. Translated, it gives CASSGSSYEQYF.